This is a list of T cell receptor beta chains from one sample in a study of T cells in Graves' hyperthyroidism and ophthalmopathy. TCRdb recomputed calls from the multiplex PCR reads with MiXCR, one row per CDR3 protein. In the table there are around 340,000 distinct CDR3 sequences, about 20% of which are singletons. The sample consisted of blood. Receptors were obtained from a woman aged 50 to 65 with Graves' hyperthyroidism. Each CDR3 is given with its conserved first and last residue. The D gene is left open where the match is weak. Size is stated for part of the rows, as once, few or many counts, or as a class when the clone is expanded.

CDR3aa: CASRQGGWFSEAFF
CDR3nt: TGTGCCAGCAGACAGGGGGGTTGGTTCTCTGAAGCTTTCTTT
v_gene: TRBV27
j_gene: TRBJ1-1
abundance: few
d_gene: TRBD1

CDR3aa: CASSQVGDTEAFF
CDR3nt: TGCGCCAGCAGCCAGGTGGGGGACACTGAAGCTTTCTTT
v_gene: TRBV4-1
j_gene: TRBJ1-1
abundance: NA
d_gene: NA

CDR3aa: CASSQEGGELFF
CDR3nt: TGTGCCAGCAGCCAAGAGGGAGGGGAGCTGTTTTTT
v_gene: TRBV11-1
j_gene: TRBJ2-2
abundance: many
d_gene: NA

CDR3aa: CAKADRRNEKLFF
CDR3nt: TGTGCCAAGGCGGACAGGCGTAATGAAAAACTGTTTTTT
v_gene: TRBV6-2/TRBV6-3
j_gene: TRBJ1-4
abundance: NA
d_gene: TRBD1

CDR3aa: CAWIRGDSLRTYGYTF
CDR3nt: TGTGCCTGGATCCGGGGGGACAGCCTAAGGACTTATGGCTACACCTTC
v_gene: TRBV30
j_gene: TRBJ1-2
abundance: many
d_gene: TRBD1

CDR3aa: CASSLVLGGLNTEAFF
CDR3nt: TGTGCCAGCAGCTTAGTCTTGGGGGGACTTAACACTGAAGCTTTCTTT
v_gene: TRBV13
j_gene: TRBJ1-1
abundance: few
d_gene: NA

CDR3aa: CASSTDGNGNQPQHF
CDR3nt: TGTGCCAGCAGTACCGATGGGAATGGGAATCAGCCCCAGCATTTT
v_gene: TRBV6-2/TRBV6-3
j_gene: TRBJ1-5
abundance: NA
d_gene: NA

CDR3aa: CSARDVPKGYTF
CDR3nt: TGCAGTGCTAGAGATGTTCCAAAGGGCTACACCTTC
v_gene: TRBV20-1
j_gene: TRBJ1-2
abundance: few
d_gene: NA

CDR3aa: CSVTIGWGTYNEQFF
CDR3nt: TGCAGCGTTACCATTGGGTGGGGGACGTACAATGAGCAGTTCTTC
v_gene: TRBV29-1
j_gene: TRBJ2-1
abundance: many
d_gene: NA

CDR3aa: CASSPRTGNEQYF
CDR3nt: TGTGCCAGCAGCCCGCGGACAGGGAACGAGCAGTACTTC
v_gene: TRBV5-4
j_gene: TRBJ2-7
abundance: many
d_gene: TRBD1

CDR3aa: CASSFSTAGTDTQYF
CDR3nt: TGTGCCAGCAGCTTCAGTACAGCTGGCACAGATACGCAGTATTTT
v_gene: TRBV11-2
j_gene: TRBJ2-3
abundance: many
d_gene: NA

CDR3aa: CASSARGLAYNEQFF
CDR3nt: TGCGCCAGCAGCGCACGGGGACTAGCCTACAATGAGCAGTTCTTC
v_gene: TRBV5-1
j_gene: TRBJ2-1
abundance: many
d_gene: TRBD2

CDR3aa: CAISDVGRIFANTGELFF
CDR3nt: TGTGCCATCAGTGATGTTGGACGGATCTTCGCGAACACCGGGGAGCTGTTTTTT
v_gene: TRBV10-3
j_gene: TRBJ2-2
abundance: NA
d_gene: NA

CDR3aa: CASSPDPGVQPQHF
CDR3nt: TGTGCCAGCAGCCCGGACCCAGGGGTGCAGCCCCAGCATTTT
v_gene: TRBV7-9
j_gene: TRBJ1-5
abundance: few
d_gene: NA

CDR3aa: CASGRTATGELFF
CDR3nt: TGTGCCAGCGGGAGGACAGCCACCGGGGAGCTGTTTTTT
v_gene: TRBV6-1
j_gene: TRBJ2-2
abundance: many
d_gene: NA

CDR3aa: CASSPTDPTDQETQYF
CDR3nt: TGTGCCAGCTCACCAACAGACCCGACTGACCAAGAGACCCAGTACTTC
v_gene: TRBV18
j_gene: TRBJ2-5
abundance: many
d_gene: NA

CDR3aa: CASSPTTVRPYGYTF
CDR3nt: TGTGCCAGCAGCCCTACGACAGTGAGACCCTATGGCTACACCTTC
v_gene: TRBV3-1
j_gene: TRBJ1-2
abundance: NA
d_gene: NA

CDR3aa: CACATSGGGEQFF
CDR3nt: TGTGCCTGCGCGACTTCAGGGGGGGGTGAGCAGTTCTTC
v_gene: TRBV30
j_gene: TRBJ2-1
abundance: NA
d_gene: NA

CDR3aa: CASSPTDALFQETQYF
CDR3nt: TGTGCCAGCAGTCCGACAGACGCTCTCTTCCAAGAGACCCAGTACTTC
v_gene: TRBV6-1
j_gene: TRBJ2-5
abundance: NA
d_gene: NA

CDR3aa: CSAMRGGSNEQFF
CDR3nt: TGCAGTGCTATGAGGGGGGGGAGCAATGAGCAGTTCTTC
v_gene: TRBV20-1
j_gene: TRBJ2-1
abundance: NA
d_gene: NA

CDR3aa: CASSPLAGGPDTQYF
CDR3nt: TGTGCCAGCTCACCACTAGCGGGGGGGCCAGATACGCAGTATTTT
v_gene: TRBV18
j_gene: TRBJ2-3
abundance: NA
d_gene: TRBD2

CDR3aa: CASSFGGGWDTLNEQFF
CDR3nt: TGTGCCAGCAGCTTCGGTGGTGGGTGGGACACCCTCAATGAGCAGTTCTTC
v_gene: TRBV9
j_gene: TRBJ2-1
abundance: few
d_gene: NA

CDR3aa: CASSSPRAGGPSYEQYF
CDR3nt: TGTGCCAGCAGTTCCCCTCGGGCGGGAGGGCCTAGCTACGAGCAGTACTTC
v_gene: TRBV6-1
j_gene: TRBJ2-7
abundance: many
d_gene: TRBD2

CDR3aa: CASRSGGGQDTQYF
CDR3nt: TGTGCCAGCAGAAGTGGAGGGGGCCAAGATACGCAGTATTTT
v_gene: TRBV11-2
j_gene: TRBJ2-3
abundance: many
d_gene: NA

CDR3aa: CASSLGVSEQFF
CDR3nt: TGTGCCAGCAGCTTAGGAGTGTCTGAGCAGTTCTTC
v_gene: TRBV7-2
j_gene: TRBJ2-1
abundance: NA
d_gene: NA

CDR3aa: CASSLAPAHGQTKETQYF
CDR3nt: TGTGCCAGCAGCTTAGCCCCTGCCCATGGACAGACTAAAGAGACCCAGTACTTC
v_gene: TRBV11-2
j_gene: TRBJ2-5
abundance: many
d_gene: NA

CDR3aa: CSVERSQLADADTQYF
CDR3nt: TGCAGCGTTGAGAGGTCCCAACTAGCGGACGCCGATACGCAGTATTTT
v_gene: TRBV29-1
j_gene: TRBJ2-3
abundance: few
d_gene: TRBD2

CDR3aa: CASSGRQGGRSDTQYF
CDR3nt: TGTGCCAGCAGTGGTCGACAGGGGGGGAGATCAGATACGCAGTATTTT
v_gene: TRBV6-1
j_gene: TRBJ2-3
abundance: NA
d_gene: TRBD1

CDR3aa: CASSQRLGAEAFF
CDR3nt: TGTGCCAGCAGCCAAAGGTTGGGGGCGGAAGCTTTCTTT
v_gene: TRBV4-2
j_gene: TRBJ1-1
abundance: NA
d_gene: NA

CDR3aa: CASSRGAVGYTF
CDR3nt: TGTGCCAGCAGCCGGGGAGCCGTTGGCTACACCTTC
v_gene: TRBV2
j_gene: TRBJ1-2
abundance: many
d_gene: NA

CDR3aa: CASWTSGGTDTQYF
CDR3nt: TGTGCCAGTTGGACTAGCGGGGGCACAGATACGCAGTATTTT
v_gene: TRBV6-2/TRBV6-3
j_gene: TRBJ2-3
abundance: NA
d_gene: TRBD2

CDR3aa: CATERERGAFF
CDR3nt: TGTGCCACCGAGAGGGAAAGGGGCGCTTTCTTT
v_gene: TRBV6-1
j_gene: TRBJ1-1
abundance: NA
d_gene: NA

CDR3aa: CASSLEGQAGQPQHF
CDR3nt: TGCGCCAGCAGCTTGGAGGGACAGGCTGGGCAGCCCCAGCATTTT
v_gene: TRBV5-1
j_gene: TRBJ1-5
abundance: many
d_gene: TRBD1

CDR3aa: CASSYASGGTYNEQFF
CDR3nt: TGTGCCAGCAGTTACGCTAGCGGGGGGACCTACAATGAGCAGTTCTTC
v_gene: TRBV6-5
j_gene: TRBJ2-1
abundance: many
d_gene: TRBD2

CDR3aa: CASRGVVSGYTF
CDR3nt: TGTGCCAGCAGGGGAGTCGTTAGTGGCTACACCTTC
v_gene: TRBV28
j_gene: TRBJ1-2
abundance: many
d_gene: NA

CDR3aa: CASSSIQGFGGEQYF
CDR3nt: TGTGCCAGCAGTTCTATACAGGGTTTTGGGGGCGAGCAGTACTTC
v_gene: TRBV27
j_gene: TRBJ2-7
abundance: many
d_gene: NA

CDR3aa: CSAPRQGAGTGELFF
CDR3nt: TGCAGTGCCCCCAGACAGGGGGCTGGCACCGGGGAGCTGTTTTTT
v_gene: TRBV20-1
j_gene: TRBJ2-2
abundance: NA
d_gene: TRBD1

CDR3aa: CASMSGDRQSPLHF
CDR3nt: TGTGCCAGTATGTCAGGGGACAGGCAATCACCCCTCCACTTT
v_gene: TRBV19
j_gene: TRBJ1-6
abundance: few
d_gene: TRBD1

CDR3aa: CASSPLGNSPLHF
CDR3nt: TGTGCCAGCAGCCCTCTAGGGAATTCACCCCTCCACTTT
v_gene: TRBV7-8
j_gene: TRBJ1-6
abundance: NA
d_gene: NA

CDR3aa: CASSLGGQIANTIYF
CDR3nt: TGTGCCAGCAGCTTAGGGGGGCAGATCGCAAACACCATATATTTT
v_gene: TRBV11-2
j_gene: TRBJ1-3
abundance: few
d_gene: NA

CDR3aa: CSATGSGSGAYEQYF
CDR3nt: TGCAGTGCTACAGGGTCGGGTAGCGGGGCCTACGAGCAGTACTTC
v_gene: TRBV20-1
j_gene: TRBJ2-7
abundance: NA
d_gene: TRBD2

CDR3aa: CASSPGGLAGTYEQYF
CDR3nt: TGTGCCAGCAGCCCAGGCGGACTAGCGGGGACCTACGAGCAGTACTTC
v_gene: TRBV3-1
j_gene: TRBJ2-7
abundance: NA
d_gene: TRBD2

CDR3aa: CASSPSSPAGDTSTDTQYF
CDR3nt: TGTGCCAGCAGTCCGTCAAGTCCAGCGGGGGACACTAGCACAGATACGCAGTATTTT
v_gene: TRBV7-9
j_gene: TRBJ2-3
abundance: NA
d_gene: TRBD2

CDR3aa: CASSPIDSLNTEAFF
CDR3nt: TGCGCCAGCAGCCCGATCGACAGTTTGAACACTGAAGCTTTCTTT
v_gene: TRBV5-1
j_gene: TRBJ1-1
abundance: few
d_gene: NA

CDR3aa: CASSQNEHSTYEQYF
CDR3nt: TGTGCCAGCTCACAGAACGAACACAGTACCTACGAGCAGTACTTC
v_gene: TRBV18
j_gene: TRBJ2-7
abundance: NA
d_gene: NA

CDR3aa: CASSRGTANEKLFF
CDR3nt: TGTGCCAGCAGCCGCGGGACCGCTAATGAAAAACTGTTTTTT
v_gene: TRBV13
j_gene: TRBJ1-4
abundance: many
d_gene: NA

CDR3aa: CASSGPRGQGADTQYF
CDR3nt: TGCGCCAGCAGCGGCCCCCGGGGCCAAGGGGCAGATACGCAGTATTTT
v_gene: TRBV5-1
j_gene: TRBJ2-3
abundance: NA
d_gene: NA

CDR3aa: CASSLRINEQFF
CDR3nt: TGTGCCAGCAGTTTACGAATCAATGAGCAGTTCTTC
v_gene: TRBV28
j_gene: TRBJ2-1
abundance: many
d_gene: NA

CDR3aa: CASSAGGNYGYTF
CDR3nt: TGTGCCAGCAGCGCGGGGGGAAACTATGGCTACACCTTC
v_gene: TRBV9
j_gene: TRBJ1-2
abundance: NA
d_gene: NA

CDR3aa: CASSLPRGAGETQYF
CDR3nt: TGTGCCAGCAGCCTCCCCCGGGGGGCGGGGGAGACCCAGTACTTC
v_gene: TRBV3-1
j_gene: TRBJ2-5
abundance: many
d_gene: NA

CDR3aa: CASSYRLAVGNTEAFF
CDR3nt: TGTGCCAGCAGTTACCGGTTGGCAGTCGGGAACACTGAAGCTTTCTTT
v_gene: TRBV6-2/TRBV6-3
j_gene: TRBJ1-1
abundance: many
d_gene: NA

CDR3aa: CASRDRDKNIQYF
CDR3nt: TGTGCCAGCAGGGACAGGGACAAAAACATTCAGTACTTC
v_gene: TRBV2
j_gene: TRBJ2-4
abundance: few
d_gene: TRBD1

CDR3aa: CASGGPSSLTDTQYF
CDR3nt: TGTGCCAGCGGTGGGCCTTCCTCTCTCACAGATACGCAGTATTTT
v_gene: TRBV28
j_gene: TRBJ2-3
abundance: few
d_gene: NA

CDR3aa: CASSPTGVINYGYTF
CDR3nt: TGTGCCAGCAGCCCTACAGGGGTTATTAACTATGGCTACACCTTC
v_gene: TRBV28
j_gene: TRBJ1-2
abundance: many
d_gene: TRBD1

CDR3aa: CASSPPGRGWDTGELFF
CDR3nt: TGTGCCAGCAGTCCACCCGGGAGGGGGTGGGACACCGGGGAGCTGTTTTTT
v_gene: TRBV6-1
j_gene: TRBJ2-2
abundance: many
d_gene: TRBD2

CDR3aa: CSARGAGGPPYNEQFF
CDR3nt: TGCAGTGCTAGAGGGGCAGGAGGGCCTCCCTACAATGAGCAGTTCTTC
v_gene: TRBV20-1
j_gene: TRBJ2-1
abundance: NA
d_gene: NA

CDR3aa: CAISGGEKLFF
CDR3nt: TGTGCCATCAGTGGTGGAGAAAAACTGTTTTTT
v_gene: TRBV10-3
j_gene: TRBJ1-4
abundance: NA
d_gene: NA

CDR3aa: CASSRNRVPEAFF
CDR3nt: TGTGCCAGCAGCCGGAACAGGGTTCCTGAAGCTTTCTTT
v_gene: TRBV3-1
j_gene: TRBJ1-1
abundance: many
d_gene: NA